The T cell receptor beta chain under discussion was sequenced for a study of T cell changes during pregnancy in multiple sclerosis. V shed 0 bases, J shed 7 bases, and the junction held 3 bases outside the gene matches. Looked up from germline, CDR1 is LNHNV and CDR2 is YYDKDF (reference sequence). This CDR3 contains 14 residues. The protocol was immunoSEQ multiplex PCR, while the TCRdb copy is restricted to in-frame clones and leaves out a portion. The data hold over 30,000 clones, with 75% to 95% observed a single time. This sequence joins TRBV15 and TRBJ1-2; TRBD1 agrees at 9 bases. Material: CD8+ T cells from peripheral blood mononuclear cells, obtained in the second trimester of pregnancy. The sequence came from a female donor in good health, enrolled as a control in a pregnancy study. The CDR3 spells CATSRETGGFGYTF. In nucleotides, the CDR3 is TGTGCCACCAGCAGAGAAACAGGGGGCTTTGGCTACACCTTC.